The 16 T cell receptor beta chains reported below all come from one sample, sequenced in a study of blood T cells in healthy people across ages (dated by TCRdb to the mid-2010s). Libraries were constructed by 5' RACE. These reads were obtained on an Illumina HiSeq 2500. A second PCR of about 7 to 12 cycles was performed with a sample-barcoded 5' primer and a J-beta primer mix. The public reads were reanalyzed by TCRdb: fastp trimming at Q25, MiXCR alignment, in-frame beta chains only. Rows with a matching CDR3 protein are joined into one entry that keeps the most common DNA and genes. In all, the sample holds 1.5 million to 2 million distinct CDR3 sequences, and about 49% of those were seen once. Approximately 2.1% of the sample comes from the top ten. Sequencing was performed on blood. These receptors all stem from a woman aged 40 to 55 in good health.

The chain couples TRBV6-5 to TRBJ1-2; the D is unclear. Trimming pared 2 bases from V and 8 bases from J, leaving 6 bases between. The CDR3 sequence is 11 residues long. Germline assignment: CDR1 MNHEY and CDR2 SVGAGI. CDR3 sequence: CASSYGVGYTF. In DNA form, the CDR3 reads TGTGCCAGCAGTTACGGGGTCGGCTACACCTTC.

This clonotype has just a few counts. The chain combines TRBV25-1 with TRBJ2-5; D is undetermined. There are 14 residues in the CDR3. Germline V gene data show CDR1 as MGHDK and CDR2 as SYGVNS. The germline V and J ends were trimmed by 5 bases and 2 bases, with 12 bases remaining between them. CDR3: CASSTQRAQETQYF. The DNA for the CDR3 is TGTGCCAGCAGTACCCAGCGAGCTCAAGAGACCCAGTACTTC.

The chain carries TRBV12-3 or TRBV12-4 and TRBJ2-3; TRBD2 aligns across 12 bases. J gave up 5 bases and V 6 bases, and 6 bases lay outside the gene matches. The CDR3 length is 15 residues. CDR3 bases: TGTGCCAGCAGGCTAGCGGGGGGGCGAGTAGATACGCAGTATTTT. Translated, it gives CASRLAGGRVDTQYF.

J is TRBJ2-5 and V is TRBV5-1; no firm D call. CDR3 length equals 13 residues. The V and J ends lost 3 bases and 3 bases respectively, with 9 bases between them. CDR1 and CDR2 (germline): SGHRS, YFSETQ. CDR3 sequence: CASSYGSEETQYF. CDR3 in DNA: TGCGCCAGCAGCTACGGATCCGAAGAGACCCAGTACTTC.

This chain links TRBV20-1 with TRBJ1-2; D uncertain. This CDR3 has 14 residues. Germline values: CDR1 DFQATT, CDR2 SNEGSKA (reference sequence). Trimming stripped 3 bases from V and 5 bases from J, with 16 bases between. The CDR3 sequence: CSARVDQTGYGYTF. The CDR3 DNA follows: TGCAGTGCTAGGGTCGACCAGACGGGGTATGGCTACACCTTC.

CDR3 sequence: CASSLRITGELFF. CDR3 DNA sequence: TGTGCCAGCAGCTTACGTATCACCGGGGAGCTGTTTTTT. The gene calls are TRBV7-2 and TRBJ2-2; D gene uncertain. CDR3 length: 13 amino acids. Germline V gene lookup returns CDR1 SGHTA and CDR2 FQGNSA. Trimming removed 2 bases from V and 4 bases from J, with 5 bases in between.

The chain couples TRBV20-1 to TRBJ2-3; the D gene is possibly TRBD1 (5 bases). This CDR3 is 13 amino acids long. From germline, CDR1 is DFQATT and CDR2 SNEGSKA (reference sequence). Trimming removed 6 bases from V and 5 bases from J, with 15 bases in between. In DNA form, the CDR3 reads TGCAGTGCCCCCAGGGTTCGCGGAGATACGCAGTATTTT. Encoded protein: CSAPRVRGDTQYF.

The chain links TRBV6-5 to TRBJ2-1; unclear D gene. Germline V gene data show CDR1 as MNHEY and CDR2 as SVGAGI. The CDR3 has 15 amino acids. The V end lost 8 bases, the J end lost 7 bases, and 21 bases lay between the germline ends. This CDR3 reads CASGPLPASWNEQFF. CDR3 DNA sequence: TGTGCCAGCGGTCCCCTGCCGGCTTCCTGGAATGAGCAGTTCTTC.

There are a few counts of this clonotype. The chain uses TRBV5-5 and TRBJ1-6; 11 nucleotides line up with TRBD1. This CDR3 contains 16 residues. With 4 bases clipped from V and 4 bases from J, the junction kept 4 bases outside the gene matches. Germline loops: CDR1 SGHKS, CDR2 YYEKEE (reference sequence). CDR3 residues: CASSRTGGTYNSPLHF. The CDR3 DNA reads TGTGCCAGCAGCCGGACAGGGGGCACATATAATTCACCCCTCCACTTT. The full variable domain, its missing parts supplied by reference TRBV5-5 and TRBJ1-6, is DAGVTQSPTHLIKTRGQQVTLRCSPISGHKSVSWYQQVLGQGPQFIFQYYEKEERGRGNFPDRFSARQFPNYSSELNVNALLLGDSALYLCASSRTGGTYNSPLHFGNGTRLTVT.

The rearrangement uses TRBV4-3 and TRBJ2-5, with D maybe TRBD1 (6 bases). The J call may be in error: the DNA end matches TRBJ2-7 better. The V gene's germline CDR1 is LGHNA and CDR2 YSLEER. The CDR3 is 16 residues long. CDR3 protein: CASSPDLQGSPYEQYF. Written as DNA, the CDR3 is TGCGCCAGCAGCCCCGATCTGCAGGGGTCCCCTTACGAGCAGTACTTC.

CDR3 amino acids: CAISEGWESDTQYF. CDR3 coding DNA: TGTGCCATCAGTGAGGGGTGGGAATCCGATACGCAGTATTTT. V is TRBV10-3 and J is TRBJ2-3; D is uncertain. The germline V gene encodes CDR1 ENHRY and CDR2 SYGVKD. Trimming pared 2 bases from V and 6 bases from J, leaving 12 bases between. This CDR3 comprises 14 residues.

The chain joins TRBV7-9 to TRBJ2-7; 9 nucleotides match TRBD1. CDR1 SEHNR and CDR2 FQNEAQ come from the germline V gene (reference sequence). V shed 4 bases and J 5 bases; nucleotides not matched to a gene: 6. The CDR3 is 14 amino acids. This chain's CDR3 is CASSSPGTGHEQYF. The CDR3 DNA reads TGTGCCAGCAGCTCACCCGGGACAGGGCACGAGCAGTACTTC.

This clonotype was observed a few times. V is TRBV10-3 and J is TRBJ2-3, with D hard to call. This CDR3 region has 13 residues. V shed 8 bases and J shed 5 bases, with 14 bases lying between them. Germline V gene sequence: CDR1 ENHRY, CDR2 SYGVKD. The CDR3 loop is CAIALGEVDTQYF. The CDR3 DNA sequence: TGTGCCATCGCCTTAGGTGAGGTAGATACGCAGTATTTT.

This chain links TRBV6-1 with TRBJ2-5; TRBD2 might be the D (6 bases). Trimming stripped 4 bases from V and 2 bases from J, with 14 bases between. Germline-derived CDR1 and CDR2 are MNHNS and SASEGT. The CDR3 covers 15 residues. The CDR3 DNA follows: TGTGCCAGCAGTGGGGGCGGGGCAGTACAAGAGACCCAGTACTTC. This sequence encodes CASSGGGAVQETQYF.

The chain employs TRBV4-2 and TRBJ2-3, with 9 bases aligning to TRBD2. The V segment lost 1 base and the J segment 2 bases; nucleotides outside the gene matches: 10. CDR3 length: 18 residues. The germline CDR1 and CDR2 sequences are LGHNA and YNFKEQ. In DNA, the CDR3 is TGTGCCAGCAGCCAAGGAAGATCAGCGGGGGGCCCCACAGATACGCAGTATTTT. It yields the protein CASSQGRSAGGPTDTQYF.

In this sample, this clonotype turned up a few times. The genes are TRBV4-3 and TRBJ1-2, with D perhaps matching TRBD1 (5 bases). The CDR3 is 14 amino acids. Trimming removed 5 bases at V and 0 bases at J, with 10 bases between. The germline gives CDR1 LGHNA, CDR2 YSLEER. CDR3 coding DNA: TGCGCCAGCAGCTCAGGGATAGCTAACTATGGCTACACCTTC. Translating gives CASSSGIANYGYTF.